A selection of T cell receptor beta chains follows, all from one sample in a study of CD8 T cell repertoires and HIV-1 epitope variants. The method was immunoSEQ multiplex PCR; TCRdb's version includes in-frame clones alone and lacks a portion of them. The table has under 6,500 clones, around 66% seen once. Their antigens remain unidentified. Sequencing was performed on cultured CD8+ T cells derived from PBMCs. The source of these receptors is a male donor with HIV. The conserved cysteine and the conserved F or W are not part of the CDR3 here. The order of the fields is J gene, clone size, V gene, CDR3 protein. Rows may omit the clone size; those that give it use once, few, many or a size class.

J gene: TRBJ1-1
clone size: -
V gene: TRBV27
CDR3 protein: ASSLSLVTEAF

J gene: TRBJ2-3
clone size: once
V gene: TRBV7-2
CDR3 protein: ASSLARAPDTQY

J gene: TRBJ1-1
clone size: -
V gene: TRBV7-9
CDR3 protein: ASSTTGGTTEAF

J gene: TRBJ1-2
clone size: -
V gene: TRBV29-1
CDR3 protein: SAQGYSSLYGYT

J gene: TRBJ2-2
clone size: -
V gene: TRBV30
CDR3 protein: VKRASGTGELF

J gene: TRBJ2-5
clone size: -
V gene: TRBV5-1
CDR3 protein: ASSLRQQETQY

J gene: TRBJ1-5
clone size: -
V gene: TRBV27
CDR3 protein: ASSLKGQSSNQPQH

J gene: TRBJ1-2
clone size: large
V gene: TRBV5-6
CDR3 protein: ASSPWPVELDYGYT

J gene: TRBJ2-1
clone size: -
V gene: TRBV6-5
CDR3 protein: ASTPGYNNEQF

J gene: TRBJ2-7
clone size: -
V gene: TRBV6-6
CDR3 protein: ASSYSAGGGYEQY

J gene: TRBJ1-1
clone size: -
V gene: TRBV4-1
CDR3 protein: ASSQDWQGANTEAF

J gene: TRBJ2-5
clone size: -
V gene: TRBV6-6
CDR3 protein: ASSRALGEGRETQY

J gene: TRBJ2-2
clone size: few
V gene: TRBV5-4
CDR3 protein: ASSLVDTGELF